This T cell receptor beta chain was obtained from a study of Ad26.COV2.S vaccination and SARS-CoV-2 variants. Described treatment: around 19 received Ad26.COV2.S at low or high dose, single or two shots; about 5 received placebo; per-sample allocation not given. Repertoires come from day 63 after the first vaccine or placebo injection. Profiled with immunoSEQ multiplex PCR; TCRdb holds only in-frame clones, not every one. The sample holds 300,000 to 350,000 clones, 88% seen once. There are 16 residues in the CDR3. Germline V gene lookup returns CDR1 SGHTA and CDR2 FQGNSA. The V and J ends lost 5 bases and 6 bases, in that order; junction bases with no gene match: 15.

This sample comprised peripheral blood, obtained in a trial of Ad26.COV2.S vaccine versus placebo. The origin of this receptor is a person aged 18-60 years who received the Ad26.COV2.S COVID-19 vaccine or a placebo. The V call is TRBV7-2, the J call TRBJ1-2; 7 nucleotides line up with TRBD1. The CDR3 bases are TGTGCCAGCAGCGCAGATTACAGGGCCAGGGGGAATGGCTACACCTTC. Residues: CASSADYRARGNGYTF.